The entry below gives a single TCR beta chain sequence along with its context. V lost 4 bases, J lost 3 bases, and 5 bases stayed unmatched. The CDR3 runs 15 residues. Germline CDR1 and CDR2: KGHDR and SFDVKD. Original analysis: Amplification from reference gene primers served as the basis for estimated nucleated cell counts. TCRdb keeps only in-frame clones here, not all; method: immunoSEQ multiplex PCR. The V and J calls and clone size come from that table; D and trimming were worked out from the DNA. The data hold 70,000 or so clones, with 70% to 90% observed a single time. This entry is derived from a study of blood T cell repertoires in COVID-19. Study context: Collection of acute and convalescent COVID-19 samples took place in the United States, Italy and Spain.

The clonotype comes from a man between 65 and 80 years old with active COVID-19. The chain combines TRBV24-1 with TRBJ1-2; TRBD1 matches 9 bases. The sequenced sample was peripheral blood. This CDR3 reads CATSEGQGRHYGYTF. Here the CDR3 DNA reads TGTGCCACCAGTGAAGGACAGGGGCGACACTATGGCTACACCTTC.